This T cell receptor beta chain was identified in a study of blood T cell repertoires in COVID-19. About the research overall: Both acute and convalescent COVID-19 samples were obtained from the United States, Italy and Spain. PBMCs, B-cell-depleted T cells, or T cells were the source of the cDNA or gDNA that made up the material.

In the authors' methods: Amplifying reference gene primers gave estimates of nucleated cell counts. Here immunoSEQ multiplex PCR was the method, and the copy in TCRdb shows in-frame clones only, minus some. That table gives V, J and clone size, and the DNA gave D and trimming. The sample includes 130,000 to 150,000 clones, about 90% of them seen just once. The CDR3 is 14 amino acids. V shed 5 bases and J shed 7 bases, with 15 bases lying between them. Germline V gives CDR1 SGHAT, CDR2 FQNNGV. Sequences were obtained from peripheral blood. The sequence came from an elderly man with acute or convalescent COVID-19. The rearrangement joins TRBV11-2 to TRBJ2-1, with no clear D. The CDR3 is CASSRSLGRNEQFF. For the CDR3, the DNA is TGTGCCAGCAGCCGTAGCCTAGGAAGGAATGAGCAGTTCTTC.